The 3 T cell receptor beta chains reported below all come from one sample, sequenced in a study of T cell clonality in common variable immunodeficiency. TCRdb's copy holds only in-frame clones and misses some; the assay was immunoSEQ multiplex PCR. This repertoire lists about 81,000 clones without singletons; 0.8% sits in the top ten. Sequencing input: peripheral blood mononuclear cells. The receptors were sampled from a person between 18 and 69 years old in good health.

This clone was seen a few times. From the germline J gene comes the end of the CDR3, since the read stops 3 residues before it. The V call is TRBV7-9, the J call TRBJ1-6; TRBD1 matches at 8 bases. The CDR3 is 15 residues long. The trim removed 4 bases at V and 7 bases at J, leaving 6 bases unmatched. Germline V lookup: CDR1 SEHNR, CDR2 FQNEAQ (reference sequence). The DNA read from the CDR3 is TGTGCCAGCAGCTACCACGGACAGGGCAATTCACCC. Protein: CASSYHGQGNSP. The whole CDR3 is CASSYHGQGNSPLHF. The full variable domain, with the rest looked up from reference TRBV7-9 and TRBJ1-6, is DTGVSQNPRHKITKRGQNVTFRCDPISEHNRLYWYRQTLGQGPEFLTYFQNEAQLEKSRLLSDRFSAERPKGSFSTLEIQRTEQGDSAMYLCASSYHGQGNSPLHFGNGTRLTVT.

This clone was seen ten or more times. CDR3 region: CASGTGTTTGELFF. The sequenced CDR3 bases are TGCGCCAGCGGGACCGGGACTACCACCGGGGAG. The chain uses TRBV5-1 and TRBJ2-2; 7 nucleotides align to TRBD2. The read terminates 3 residues ahead of where the CDR3 ends, so the germline J gene completes it. V gave up 7 bases and J gave up 4 bases; unmatched junction bases: 7. The CDR3 spans 14 residues. The germline V gene has CDR1 SGHRS and CDR2 YFSETQ.

This clone showed up many times. Incomplete CDR3 DNA: TGTGCCAGCTCACCAGAGCGGCAGGGGGACGAAAAA. Its translation: CASSPERQGDEK. The entire CDR3 sequence reads CASSPERQGDEKLFF. This rearrangement joins TRBV18 to TRBJ1-4, with 7 bases fitting TRBD1. Coverage ceases 3 residues before the CDR3 finishes, and the germline J gene fills in the end. Germline loops: CDR1 KGHSH, CDR2 LQKENI. The CDR3 loop spans 15 amino acids. V lost 2 bases, J lost 8 bases, and 8 bases stayed unmatched.